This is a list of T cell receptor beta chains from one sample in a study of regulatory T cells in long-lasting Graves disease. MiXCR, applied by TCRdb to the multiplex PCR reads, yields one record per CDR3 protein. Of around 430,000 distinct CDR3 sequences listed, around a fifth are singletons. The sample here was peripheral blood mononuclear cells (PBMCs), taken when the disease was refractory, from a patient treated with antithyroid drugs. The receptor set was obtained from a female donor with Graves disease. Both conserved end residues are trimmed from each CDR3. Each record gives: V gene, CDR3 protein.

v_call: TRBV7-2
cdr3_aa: ASSSGQPQH

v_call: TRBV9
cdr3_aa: ASSEQGGTYEQY

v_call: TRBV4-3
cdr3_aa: ASSLSENSGEAF

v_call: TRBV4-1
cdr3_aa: ASSHARGGISYEQY

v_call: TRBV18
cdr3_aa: ASSTQGAKETQY

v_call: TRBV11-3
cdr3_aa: ASSLGDRVLLYEQY

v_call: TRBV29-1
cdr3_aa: SVGGDRGRHEQF

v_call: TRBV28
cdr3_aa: ASSLLTALQPQH

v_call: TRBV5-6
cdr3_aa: ASSLFRQGLHQPQH

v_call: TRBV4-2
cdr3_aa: ASSQVGQGGTYEQY

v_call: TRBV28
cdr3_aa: ASSLPIQRETQY

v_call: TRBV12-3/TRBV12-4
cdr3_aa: ASSRDLRSSNQPQH

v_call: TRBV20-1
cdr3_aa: SANYFQGVYGYT

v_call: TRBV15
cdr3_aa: ATSRGGGNSYEQY

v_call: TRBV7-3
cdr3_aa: ASSLTSGLANEQF

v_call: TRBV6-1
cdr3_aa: ASPTGEGAIRQETQY

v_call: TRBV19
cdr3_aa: ASSRTAEYEQY

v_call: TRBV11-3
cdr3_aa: ASSLTYRETGELF

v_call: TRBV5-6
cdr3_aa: ASTLPGGVSGTQY

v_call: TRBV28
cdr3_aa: ASSLDRDTLAF

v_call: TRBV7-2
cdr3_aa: ASSLGPGNTEAF

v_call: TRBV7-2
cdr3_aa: ASSLSGTIFYGYT

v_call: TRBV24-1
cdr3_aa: ATTTMRTLGPLAKNIQY

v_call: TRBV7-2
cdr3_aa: ASSLVEGGRQGLEAF

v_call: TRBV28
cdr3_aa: ASRQTRANVLT

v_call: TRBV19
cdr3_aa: ASTDRGGITEAF

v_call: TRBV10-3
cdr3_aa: AIRGFNQETQY

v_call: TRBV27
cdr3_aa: ASSQGLFWEQY

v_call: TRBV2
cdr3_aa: ASIQTAPAAF

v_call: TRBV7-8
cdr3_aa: ASSSLRYRGQRETQY

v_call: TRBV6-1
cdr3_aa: ASSQGIPDQPQH

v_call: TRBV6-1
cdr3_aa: ASSTTSGPYEQY

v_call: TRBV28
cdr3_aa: ASRTGYNEQF

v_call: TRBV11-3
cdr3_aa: ASSLEVKNTEAF

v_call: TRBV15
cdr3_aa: ATSRAGFSEAF

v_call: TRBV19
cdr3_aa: ASSFPRQGAKQPQH

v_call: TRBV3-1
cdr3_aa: ASSQGSSGVETQY

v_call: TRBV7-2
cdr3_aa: ASSLDRLDNQPQH

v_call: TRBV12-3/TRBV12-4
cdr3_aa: AVLKGHEQY

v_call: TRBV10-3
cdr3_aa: AIRKGSGEPQH

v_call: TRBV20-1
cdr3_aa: SARGSTGSWEPQH

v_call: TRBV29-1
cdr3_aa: SGEQGFDTEAF

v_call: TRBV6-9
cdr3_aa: ASSYRGQGAPAKNIQY

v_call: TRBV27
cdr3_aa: ASSSSSQPNYGYT

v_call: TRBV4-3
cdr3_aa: ASSIEGMTGELF

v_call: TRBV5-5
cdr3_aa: ASSFYSETQY

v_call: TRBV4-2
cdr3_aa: ASSSRDRNNQPQH

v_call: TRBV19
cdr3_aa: ASSMDYLSYEQY

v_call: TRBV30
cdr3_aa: AWNTGVDNQPQH

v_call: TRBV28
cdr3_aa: ASSFGGAGNSPLH

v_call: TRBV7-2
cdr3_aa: ASRPGTAGANVLT

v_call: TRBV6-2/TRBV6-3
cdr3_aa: ASTHGGGGEQY

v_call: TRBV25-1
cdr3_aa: ASSGRTGAYEQY

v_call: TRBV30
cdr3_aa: AWSGTSKAGELF

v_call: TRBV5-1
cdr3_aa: ASSLVAGGNQPQH

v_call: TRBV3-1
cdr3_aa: ASSQPPLGAITEAF

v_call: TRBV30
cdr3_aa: ATTRPDTEAF